This TCR beta chain was sequenced for a study of Ad26.COV2.S vaccination and SARS-CoV-2 variants. Looking at the study overall: Into the muscle, Ad26.COV2.S was dosed once or twice, 56 days apart.

Sequencing used immunoSEQ multiplex PCR; TCRdb keeps in-frame clones, though not all of them. The table shows fewer than 500,000 clones, with less than 95% occurring only once. Indicated treatment: around 19 received Ad26.COV2.S at low or high dose, single or two shots; about 5 received placebo; per-sample allocation not given. Specimens were obtained on day 63 following the first vaccine or placebo injection. The CDR3 covers 15 residues. Between the trimmed V and J ends, which lost 6 bases and 0 bases, there was a span of 12 bases. Per germline, CDR1 SQVTM and CDR2 ANQGSEA. The chain couples TRBV29-1 to TRBJ2-6; D is undetermined. The source was peripheral blood, collected in a trial of Ad26.COV2.S vaccine versus placebo. This receptor was obtained from a person aged 18-60 years who received the Ad26.COV2.S COVID-19 vaccine or a placebo. DNA for the CDR3: TGCAGCGTCCTTGGCCGAGCCTCTGGGGCCAACGTCCTGACTTTC. This encodes CSVLGRASGANVLTF.